Presented here are 7 T cell receptor beta chains from one specimen sequenced in a study of blood T cell repertoires in COVID-19 (dated by TCRdb to the early 2020s). Library construction relied on the immunoSEQ multiplex PCR assay. Sourced from immuneACCESS, this table was stored by TCRdb with only in-frame sequences that have V and J called. A share of the clones is absent; for the studies checked, an unresolved V gene accounts for under half, and the remainder has no known explanation. For this sample the table gives around 310,000 clones, of which 80% to 90% were detected only once. The ten most abundant clones make up about 5% of the sample. Sequencing was carried out using PBMCs or T cells enriched from blood (not recorded which). These receptor sequences come from a man between 25 and 39 years old who had recovered from COVID-19.

The chain combines TRBV6-5 with TRBJ2-3; TRBD1 agrees at 8 bases. Per the germline V gene, CDR1 is MNHEY and CDR2 is SVGAGI. The J segment lost 5 bases and the V segment lost 4 bases, leaving 8 bases of the junction unmatched. CDR3 length: 15 residues. DNA of the CDR3: TGTGCCAGCAGTTCGGGCAGGGGGCGCGAAGATACGCAGTATTTT. As protein: CASSSGRGREDTQYF.

V is TRBV25-1 and J is TRBJ2-3; the match to TRBD2 covers 8 bases. Unmatched junction bases numbered 5, after V lost 4 bases and J lost 2 bases. The CDR3 runs 15 residues. CDR1 is MGHDK, CDR2 SYGVNS, per germline. CDR3 coding DNA: TGTGCCAGCAGTGGGGTAGCGGGGATCACAGATACGCAGTATTTT. It specifies CASSGVAGITDTQYF.

The chain combines TRBV7-9 with TRBJ1-3, with 7 nucleotides matching TRBD1. CDR3 length equals 19 residues. From germline, CDR1 is SEHNR and CDR2 FQNEAQ (reference sequence). Unmatched junction bases numbered 12, after V lost 1 base and J lost 0 bases. The CDR3 is CASSLVRGTDYYSGNTIYF. CDR3 DNA: TGTGCCAGCAGCTTAGTAAGGGGGACAGACTATTACTCTGGAAACACCATATATTTT.

The chain couples TRBV6-2 or TRBV6-3 to TRBJ2-2; D not resolved. Germline V gene lookup returns CDR1 MNHEY and CDR2 SVGEGT. CDR3 length: 12 amino acids. Trimming removed 5 bases at V and 3 bases at J, with 4 bases between. CDR3 nucleotides: TGTGCCAGCAGTAGCTACACCGGGGAGCTGTTTTTT. Encoded protein: CASSSYTGELFF.

The CDR3 nucleotides are TGCAGCGTTGAACGGTCCAAACTCTACAATGAGCAGTTCTTC. It is translated as CSVERSKLYNEQFF. This chain uses TRBV29-1 with TRBJ2-1; no clear D gene. The V gene's germline CDR1 is SQVTM and CDR2 ANQGSEA. The CDR3 consists of 14 residues. V shed 2 bases and J shed 3 bases, with 11 bases lying between them.

In DNA form, the CDR3 reads TGTGCCAGCAGTTTATATCCGTTGGGGGCCGGCAATCAGCCCCAGCATTTT. Translation: CASSLYPLGAGNQPQHF. The gene calls are TRBV27 and TRBJ1-5, with TRBD1 as a possible D gene (6 bases). The V end lost 1 base, the J end lost 2 bases, and 15 bases lay between the germline ends. The CDR3 runs to 17 residues. Germline CDR1 reads MNHEY; CDR2 reads SMNVEV (reference sequence).

The DNA of the CDR3 is TGTGCCAGCAGTGAACACCGGGACAGGGGATGGGGAAATCAGCCCCAGCATTTT. Protein sequence: CASSEHRDRGWGNQPQHF. The chain links TRBV2 to TRBJ1-5; 10 bases are a match to TRBD1. Per the germline V gene, CDR1 is SNHLY and CDR2 is FYNNEI. The CDR3 is 18 residues long. Trimming removed 2 bases from V and 4 bases from J; junction bases left unmatched: 11.